The TCR beta chain described here comes from a study of blood T cells in healthy people across ages. Study-level points and caveats: Unsorted PBMC input precluded a conclusive naive versus antigen-experienced comparison. Unknown CMV status may confound age-related changes in expanded clones. The recorded TCR beta diversity per million T cells decreased in a roughly linear manner with age.

CDR3 length equals 13 residues. Germline CDR1 and CDR2: SGHRS and YFSETQ. The V segment lost 2 bases and the J segment 6 bases; nucleotides outside the gene matches: 2. Together with a sample-barcoded 5' primer, a J-beta primer mix was included in a second PCR lasting about 7 to 12 cycles. One entry per CDR3 protein, called by TCRdb with MiXCR from the 5' RACE reads. Here the sample spans 650,000 to 800,000 distinct CDR3 sequences, 44% being singletons. Per-sample PBMC isolation yielded at least 7 million cells. On this clonotype: What it recognizes is unknown.

The gene calls are TRBV5-1 and TRBJ2-3, with 8 nucleotides matching TRBD1. This receptor was identified in a man in his 60s in good health. Sample: blood. The CDR3 is CASSFRGPDTQYF. Here the CDR3 DNA reads TGCGCCAGCAGCTTCAGGGGGCCCGATACGCAGTATTTT.